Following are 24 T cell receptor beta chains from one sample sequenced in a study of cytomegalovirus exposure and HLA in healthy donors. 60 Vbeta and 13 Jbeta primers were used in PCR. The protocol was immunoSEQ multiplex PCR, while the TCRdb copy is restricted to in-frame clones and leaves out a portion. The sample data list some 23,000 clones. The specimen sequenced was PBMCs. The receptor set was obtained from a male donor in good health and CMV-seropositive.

The CDR3 region has the DNA TGTGCCAGCAGTGAAGAGGAGGTGGATGGCTACACCTTC. Protein sequence: CASSEEEVDGYTF. The chain combines TRBV25-1 with TRBJ1-2; D is unclear. This CDR3 is 13 amino acids long. Deletions cut 2 bases from V and 6 bases from J, with 10 bases between. Germline V lookup: CDR1 MGHDK, CDR2 SYGVNS.

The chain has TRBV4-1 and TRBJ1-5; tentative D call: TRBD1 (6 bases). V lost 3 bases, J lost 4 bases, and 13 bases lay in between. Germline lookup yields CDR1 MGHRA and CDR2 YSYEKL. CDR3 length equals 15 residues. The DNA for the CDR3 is TGCGCCAGCAGCCAGGCCACAGGGATGAATCAGCCCCAGCATTTT. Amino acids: CASSQATGMNQPQHF.

The CDR3 region is CASSLPRQDYGYTF. The CDR3 DNA reads as TGTGCCAGCAGCTTGCCGCGACAGGACTATGGCTACACCTTC. V is TRBV5-4 and J is TRBJ1-2; maybe TRBD1 (6 bases). This CDR3 is 14 amino acids long. Germline-derived CDR1 and CDR2 are SGHNT and YYREEE (reference sequence). With 1 base removed from V and 3 bases from J, the gap between germline ends came to 10 bases.

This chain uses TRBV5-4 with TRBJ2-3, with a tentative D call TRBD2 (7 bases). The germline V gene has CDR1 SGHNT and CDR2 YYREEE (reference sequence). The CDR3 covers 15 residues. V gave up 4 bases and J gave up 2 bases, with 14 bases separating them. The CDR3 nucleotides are TGTGCCAGCAGCGGGGGGGGCCTTTACACAGATACGCAGTATTTT. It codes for CASSGGGLYTDTQYF.

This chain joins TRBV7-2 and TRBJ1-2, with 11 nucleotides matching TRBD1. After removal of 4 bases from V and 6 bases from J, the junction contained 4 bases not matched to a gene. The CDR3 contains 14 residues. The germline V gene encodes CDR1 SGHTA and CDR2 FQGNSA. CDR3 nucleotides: TGTGCCAGCAGCTGGGACAGGGGGTCGGATGGCTACACCTTC. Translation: CASSWDRGSDGYTF.

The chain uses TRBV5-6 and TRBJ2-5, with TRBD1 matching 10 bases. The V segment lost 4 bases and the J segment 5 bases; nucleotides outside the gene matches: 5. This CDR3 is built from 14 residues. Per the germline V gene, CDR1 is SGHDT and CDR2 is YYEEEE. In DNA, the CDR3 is TGTGCCAGCAGCCCCCGGACAGGGGGGGAGACCCAGTACTTC. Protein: CASSPRTGGETQYF.

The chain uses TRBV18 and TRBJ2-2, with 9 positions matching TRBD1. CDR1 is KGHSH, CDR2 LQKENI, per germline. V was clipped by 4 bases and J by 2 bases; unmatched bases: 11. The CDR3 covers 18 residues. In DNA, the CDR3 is TGTGCCAGCTCACTACGCTCGACAGGGGGGTTTAACACCGGGGAGCTGTTTTTT. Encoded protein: CASSLRSTGGFNTGELFF.

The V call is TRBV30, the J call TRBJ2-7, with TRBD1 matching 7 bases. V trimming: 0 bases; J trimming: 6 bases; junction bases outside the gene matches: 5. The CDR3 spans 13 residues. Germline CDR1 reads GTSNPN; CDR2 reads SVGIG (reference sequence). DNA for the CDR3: TGTGCCTGGAGTGTAGGACAGGCTCGCGAGCAGTACTTC. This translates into CAWSVGQAREQYF.

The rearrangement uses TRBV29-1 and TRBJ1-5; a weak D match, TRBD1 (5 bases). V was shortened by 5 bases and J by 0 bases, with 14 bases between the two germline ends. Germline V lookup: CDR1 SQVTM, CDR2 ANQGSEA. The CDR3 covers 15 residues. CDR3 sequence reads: CSVLFGGNSNQPQHF. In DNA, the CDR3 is TGCAGCGTTTTATTCGGGGGGAATAGCAATCAGCCCCAGCATTTT.

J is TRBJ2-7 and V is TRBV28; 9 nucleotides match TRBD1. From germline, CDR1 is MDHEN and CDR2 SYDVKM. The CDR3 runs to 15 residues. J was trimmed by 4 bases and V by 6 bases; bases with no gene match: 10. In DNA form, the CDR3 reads TGTGCCAGCAGCCTTACACAGGGGGCGAGATACGAGCAGTACTTC. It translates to CASSLTQGARYEQYF.

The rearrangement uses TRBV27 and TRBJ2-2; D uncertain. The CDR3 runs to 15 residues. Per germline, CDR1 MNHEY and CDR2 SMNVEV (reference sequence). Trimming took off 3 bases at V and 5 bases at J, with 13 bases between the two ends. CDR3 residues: CASSFESPLTGELFF. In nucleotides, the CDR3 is TGTGCCAGCAGTTTTGAGAGCCCCTTGACCGGGGAGCTGTTTTTT.

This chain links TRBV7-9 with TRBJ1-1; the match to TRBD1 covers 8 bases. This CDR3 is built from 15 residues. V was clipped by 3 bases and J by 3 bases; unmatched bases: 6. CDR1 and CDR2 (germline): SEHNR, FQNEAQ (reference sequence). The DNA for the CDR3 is TGTGCCAGCAGCTTGGGGACAGGCCGAGACACTGAAGCTTTCTTT. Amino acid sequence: CASSLGTGRDTEAFF. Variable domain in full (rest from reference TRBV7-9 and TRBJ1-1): DTGVSQNPRHKITKRGQNVTFRCDPISEHNRLYWYRQTLGQGPEFLTYFQNEAQLEKSRLLSDRFSAERPKGSFSTLEIQRTEQGDSAMYLCASSLGTGRDTEAFFGQGTRLTVV.

The CDR3 region has the DNA TGTGCCAGCAGCTTAACAGCGGGGGGGGTCAATGAGCAGTTCTTC. Its protein is CASSLTAGGVNEQFF. The chain uses TRBV7-3 and TRBJ2-1, with 10 bases identical to TRBD2. The CDR3 has 15 residues. Looked up from germline, CDR1 is SGHTA and CDR2 is FQGTGA. Unmatched junction bases numbered 2, after V lost 0 bases and J lost 6 bases. Looking up the rest from reference TRBV7-3 and TRBJ2-1 gives the full variable domain: GAGVSQTPSNKVTEKGKYVELRCDPISGHTALYWYRQSLGQGPEFLIYFQGTGAADDSGLPNDRFFAVRPEGSVSTLKIQRTERGDSAVYLCASSLTAGGVNEQFFGPGTRLTVL.

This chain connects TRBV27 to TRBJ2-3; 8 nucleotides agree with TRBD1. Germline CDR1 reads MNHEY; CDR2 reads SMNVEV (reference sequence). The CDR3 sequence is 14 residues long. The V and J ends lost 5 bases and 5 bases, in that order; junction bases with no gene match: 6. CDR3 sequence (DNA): TGTGCCAGCAGTATCGGACAGGGCCGAGATACGCAGTATTTT. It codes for CASSIGQGRDTQYF.

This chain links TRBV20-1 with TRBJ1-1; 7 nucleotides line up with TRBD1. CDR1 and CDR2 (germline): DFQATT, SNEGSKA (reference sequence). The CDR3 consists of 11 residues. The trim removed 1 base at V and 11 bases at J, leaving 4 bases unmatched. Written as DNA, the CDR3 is TGCAGTGCTAGAGTCGCACAGGGGGCTTTCTTT. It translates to CSARVAQGAFF.

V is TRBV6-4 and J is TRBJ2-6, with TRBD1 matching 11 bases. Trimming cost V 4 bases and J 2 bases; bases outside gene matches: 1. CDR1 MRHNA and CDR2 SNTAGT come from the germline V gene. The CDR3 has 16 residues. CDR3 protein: CASSGTGGAGANVLTF. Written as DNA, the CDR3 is TGTGCCAGCAGTGGGACAGGGGGCGCTGGGGCCAACGTCCTGACTTTC.

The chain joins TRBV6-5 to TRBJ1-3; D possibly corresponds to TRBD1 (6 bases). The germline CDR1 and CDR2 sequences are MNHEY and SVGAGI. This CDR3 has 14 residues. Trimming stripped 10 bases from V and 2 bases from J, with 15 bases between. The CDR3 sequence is CATRGIPAGNTIYF. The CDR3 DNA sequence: TGTGCCACTAGGGGGATCCCTGCTGGAAACACCATATATTTT.

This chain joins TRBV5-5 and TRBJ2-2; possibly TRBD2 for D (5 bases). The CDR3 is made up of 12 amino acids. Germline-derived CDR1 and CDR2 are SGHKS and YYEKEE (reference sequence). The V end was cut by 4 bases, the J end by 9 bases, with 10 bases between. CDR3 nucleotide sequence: TGTGCCAGCAGCCACCGGGGTCGGGAGCTGTTTTTT. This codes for CASSHRGRELFF. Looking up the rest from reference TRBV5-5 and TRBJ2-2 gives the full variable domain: DAGVTQSPTHLIKTRGQQVTLRCSPISGHKSVSWYQQVLGQGPQFIFQYYEKEERGRGNFPDRFSARQFPNYSSELNVNALLLGDSALYLCASSHRGRELFFGEGSRLTVL.

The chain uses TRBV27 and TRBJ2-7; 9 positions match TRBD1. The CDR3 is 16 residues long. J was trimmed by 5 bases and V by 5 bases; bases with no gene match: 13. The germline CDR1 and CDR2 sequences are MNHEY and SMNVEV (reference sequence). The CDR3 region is CASSPKTRNRGHEQYF. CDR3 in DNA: TGTGCCAGCAGTCCCAAGACACGAAACAGGGGGCACGAGCAGTACTTC.

CDR3 sequence: CASSSPGTGPGYTF. As DNA, the CDR3 is TGTGCCAGCAGTTCCCCCGGGACAGGTCCTGGCTACACCTTC. The chain is built from TRBV28 and TRBJ1-2, with 8 bases identical to TRBD1. Germline V lookup: CDR1 MDHEN, CDR2 SYDVKM. This CDR3 spans 14 amino acids. V dropped 4 bases and J dropped 7; count of bases not matched to a gene: 8.

DNA for the CDR3: TGTGCCTGGAGTGTACTCTTCGGCGGCTACGAGCAGTACTTC. Protein: CAWSVLFGGYEQYF. The rearrangement links TRBV30 to TRBJ2-7; D gene uncertain. CDR1 and CDR2 (germline): GTSNPN, SVGIG (reference sequence). The CDR3 runs to 14 residues. V dropped 0 bases and J dropped 3 bases, with 12 bases sitting between them.

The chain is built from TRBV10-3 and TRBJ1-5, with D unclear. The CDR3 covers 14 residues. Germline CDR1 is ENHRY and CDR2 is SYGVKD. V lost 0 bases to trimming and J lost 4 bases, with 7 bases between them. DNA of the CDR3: TGTGCCATCAGTGAGTCGGCCAGAAATCAGCCCCAGCATTTT. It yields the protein CAISESARNQPQHF.

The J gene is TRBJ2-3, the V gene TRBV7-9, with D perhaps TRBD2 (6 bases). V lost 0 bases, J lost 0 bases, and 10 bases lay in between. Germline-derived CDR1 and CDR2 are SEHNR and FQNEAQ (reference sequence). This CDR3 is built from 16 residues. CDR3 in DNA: TGTGCCAGCAGCTTAGCGACGGGAGTAAGCACAGATACGCAGTATTTT. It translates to CASSLATGVSTDTQYF.

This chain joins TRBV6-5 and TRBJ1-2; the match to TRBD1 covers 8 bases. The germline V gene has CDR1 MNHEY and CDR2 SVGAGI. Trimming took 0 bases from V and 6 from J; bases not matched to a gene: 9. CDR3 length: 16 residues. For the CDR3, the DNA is TGTGCCAGCAGTTACTCGTTCGTCCCAGGGGGCAATGGCTACACCTTC. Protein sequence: CASSYSFVPGGNGYTF.